Listed below are T cell receptor beta chains from one sample, sequenced in a study of CD8 T cells in Susac syndrome. TCRdb reanalysed the immunoSEQ multiplex PCR reads using MiXCR and keeps one entry per CDR3 protein. Of about 190,000 distinct CDR3 sequences listed, roughly 92% are singletons. What was sequenced was CD4+ T cells from PBMCs. Every receptor here comes from a human donor in good health. The CDR3 runs from the conserved cysteine through the conserved F or W. The D gene is left open where the match is weak. Clone size is stated in some rows and not others, as once, few, many or a class when expanded.

J	D	size	V	CDR3	DNA
TRBJ1-6	NA	NA	TRBV19	CASTRARRTNSPLHF	TGTGCCAGTACCCGAGCACGCAGGACAAATTCACCCCTCCACTTT
TRBJ1-1	NA	NA	TRBV14	CASSQEGGANTEAFF	TGTGCCAGCAGCCAAGAAGGGGGGGCGAACACTGAAGCTTTCTTT
TRBJ1-6	NA	NA	TRBV5-1	CASSLEQGYNSPLHF	TGCGCCAGCAGCTTGGAACAAGGCTATAATTCACCCCTCCACTTT
TRBJ1-2	NA	NA	TRBV18	CASSLVGGPLGRGYTF	TGTGCCAGCTCACTAGTTGGAGGCCCCCTAGGAAGAGGCTACACCTTC
TRBJ2-3	NA	NA	TRBV20-1	CSAREGRTDTQYF	TGCAGTGCTCGCGAGGGGAGAACAGATACGCAGTATTTT
TRBJ1-5	NA	NA	TRBV6-5	CASSYSSSGNRNQPQHF	TGTGCCAGCAGTTACTCATCGTCAGGGAACAGGAATCAGCCCCAGCATTTT
TRBJ2-4	NA	NA	TRBV6-1	CASRTGSELLAKNIQYF	TGTGCCAGCAGGACGGGGTCGGAGCTCCTAGCCAAAAACATTCAGTACTTC
TRBJ1-2	NA	NA	TRBV7-9	CASSLDNSNYGYTF	TGTGCCAGCAGCTTGGACAACTCTAACTATGGCTACACCTTC
TRBJ2-5	NA	NA	TRBV19	CASSPRVGTQYF	TGTGCCAGTAGTCCGAGGGTCGGGACCCAGTACTTC
TRBJ1-6	NA	NA	TRBV9	CASSVDVSTNSPLHF	TGTGCCAGCAGCGTAGATGTCAGTACCAATTCACCCCTCCACTTT
TRBJ1-6	NA	NA	TRBV6-1	CASRDPGRRSSYNSPLHF	TGTGCCAGCAGAGATCCGGGACGACGAAGCTCCTATAATTCACCCCTCCACTTT
TRBJ1-4	NA	NA	TRBV7-2	CASSSDRTGFTNEKLFF	TGTGCCAGCAGCTCTGACCGCACAGGGTTTACTAATGAAAAACTGTTTTTT
TRBJ2-2	NA	NA	TRBV5-1	CASSSGPGTGELFF	TGCGCCAGCAGCTCCGGACCGGGCACCGGGGAGCTGTTTTTT
TRBJ2-5	NA	NA	TRBV9	CASSVGQRETQYF	TGTGCCAGCAGCGTTGGACAGAGGGAGACCCAGTACTTC
TRBJ2-1	NA	NA	TRBV9	CASSVAGSYSGYEQFF	TGTGCCAGCAGCGTAGCTGGCAGTTATAGCGGCTATGAGCAGTTCTTC
TRBJ1-6	NA	NA	TRBV7-8	CASSPLSVPGNSPLHF	TGTGCCAGCAGCCCTCTGAGTGTTCCGGGAAATTCACCCCTCCACTTT
TRBJ1-1	NA	NA	TRBV19	CASSMQELMNTEAFF	TGTGCCAGTAGTATGCAGGAACTTATGAACACTGAAGCTTTCTTT
TRBJ2-2	TRBD1	NA	TRBV28	CASSKDRVVRELFF	TGTGCCAGCAGTAAGGACAGGGTCGTGAGGGAGCTGTTTTTT
TRBJ1-1	NA	NA	TRBV4-3	CASSQDRSGAKTNTEAFF	TGCGCCAGCAGCCAAGATCGTTCCGGCGCGAAGACAAACACTGAAGCTTTCTTT
TRBJ1-1	NA	NA	TRBV20-1	CSVGTLAGEAFF	TGCAGTGTAGGCACCCTAGCGGGTGAAGCTTTCTTT
TRBJ1-1	NA	NA	TRBV19	CASSMLQRFEAFF	TGTGCCAGTAGTATGTTACAGAGATTTGAAGCTTTCTTT
TRBJ2-5	NA	NA	TRBV7-6	CASTPFSPETQYF	TGTGCCAGCACCCCATTCTCCCCAGAGACCCAGTACTTC
TRBJ1-2	TRBD1	NA	TRBV29-1	CSVDDTRQGVNYGYTF	TGCAGCGTTGACGATACCCGACAGGGGGTAAACTATGGCTACACCTTC
TRBJ1-1	NA	NA	TRBV29-1	CSAATVMNTEAFF	TGCAGCGCCGCGACAGTTATGAACACTGAAGCTTTCTTT
TRBJ2-2	NA	once	TRBV11-1	CASSWRTGGNTGELFF	TGTGCCAGCAGCTGGAGAACGGGTGGGAACACCGGGGAGCTGTTTTTT
TRBJ1-1	NA	NA	TRBV20-1	CSARGSWGTEAFF	TGCAGTGCTAGGGGATCTTGGGGAACTGAAGCTTTCTTT
TRBJ1-1	TRBD1	NA	TRBV7-3	CASSPQGKNTEAFF	TGTGCCAGCAGCCCACAGGGGAAGAACACTGAAGCTTTCTTT
TRBJ2-5	TRBD2	once	TRBV3-1	CAVRASGKETQYF	TGTGCCGTGCGGGCTAGCGGCAAAGAGACCCAGTACTTC
TRBJ2-5	NA	NA	TRBV5-1	CASSLFGGGGETQYF	TGCGCCAGCAGCTTGTTTGGCGGGGGCGGTGAGACCCAGTACTTC
TRBJ2-2	NA	NA	TRBV5-1	CASSPELTTNTGELFF	TGCGCCAGCAGTCCCGAACTTACAACGAACACCGGGGAGCTGTTTTTT
TRBJ1-2	NA	NA	TRBV20-1	CSASGGRGLGYGYTF	TGCAGTGCTAGTGGGGGCCGGGGGTTGGGCTATGGCTACACCTTC
TRBJ1-2	NA	NA	TRBV5-1	CASSPRDTAYGYTF	TGCGCCAGCAGCCCCCGAGACACAGCCTATGGCTACACCTTC
TRBJ1-2	NA	NA	TRBV7-3	CASSRDGRLNYGYTF	TGTGCCAGCAGCAGGGACGGACGACTGAACTATGGCTACACCTTC
TRBJ2-3	NA	NA	TRBV24-1	CAISASRPSTDTQYF	TGTGCCATAAGCGCTAGCCGACCTAGCACAGATACGCAGTATTTT
TRBJ2-3	TRBD2	NA	TRBV4-2	CASSQESASGAHTQYF	TGTGCCAGCAGCCAAGAATCGGCTAGCGGGGCCCATACGCAGTATTTT
TRBJ1-4	TRBD1	NA	TRBV6-5	CASRGTGGNEKLFF	TGTGCCAGCAGGGGGACAGGGGGTAATGAAAAACTGTTTTTT
TRBJ1-4	NA	NA	TRBV28	CASSLTEEKLFF	TGTGCCAGCAGTTTAACAGAGGAAAAACTGTTTTTT
TRBJ2-1	NA	NA	TRBV29-1	CSVEGRPEQFF	TGCAGCGTTGAAGGACGGCCGGAGCAGTTCTTC
TRBJ2-3	TRBD1	NA	TRBV14	CASSLIQGRDTQYF	TGTGCCAGCAGCCTTATACAGGGGCGAGATACGCAGTATTTT
TRBJ1-1	NA	NA	TRBV4-1	CASSQPGQPEAFF	TGCGCCAGCAGCCAGCCCGGACAGCCTGAAGCTTTCTTT
TRBJ1-1	TRBD1	NA	TRBV18	CASSPTGVDTEAFF	TGTGCCAGCTCACCGACAGGGGTGGACACTGAAGCTTTCTTT
TRBJ2-5	NA	NA	TRBV7-2	CASSLRWPLQETQYF	TGTGCCAGCAGCTTACGGTGGCCCCTTCAAGAGACCCAGTACTTC
TRBJ1-5	NA	NA	TRBV4-1	CASSRGGAGGNQPQHF	TGCGCCAGCAGCCGGGGAGGGGCTGGGGGCAATCAGCCCCAGCATTTT
TRBJ2-5	NA	NA	TRBV11-2	CASSLWVETQYF	TGTGCCAGCAGCTTATGGGTAGAGACCCAGTACTTC
TRBJ1-5	NA	NA	TRBV7-2	CASSLRSPGGGKVVPQHF	TGTGCCAGCAGCTTACGAAGCCCGGGGGGAGGTAAAGTCGTGCCCCAGCATTTT
TRBJ1-1	NA	NA	TRBV2	CASMLLRTEAFF	TGTGCCAGCATGTTGTTGCGGACTGAAGCTTTCTTT
TRBJ2-7	NA	once	TRBV2	CASSYVYEQYF	TGTGCCAGCAGTTACGTTTACGAGCAGTACTTC
TRBJ1-5	NA	NA	TRBV6-1	CASQPGPGYQPQHF	TGTGCCAGTCAGCCGGGCCCGGGGTATCAGCCCCAGCATTTT
TRBJ2-5	NA	NA	TRBV2	CASSGRGKETQYF	TGTGCCAGCAGTGGGCGCGGGAAGGAGACCCAGTACTTC
TRBJ2-5	TRBD2	once	TRBV7-2	CASSLGVAGGQETQYF	TGTGCCAGCAGCTTAGGAGTAGCGGGGGGCCAAGAGACCCAGTACTTC
TRBJ1-2	NA	NA	TRBV2	CASISGIGYGYTF	TGTGCCAGCATCTCAGGGATAGGCTATGGCTACACCTTC
TRBJ1-2	NA	NA	TRBV29-1	CSAQLNRAGPGYTF	TGCAGCGCCCAATTGAACCGGGCAGGGCCTGGCTACACCTTC
TRBJ1-2	TRBD1	NA	TRBV20-1	CSASETGGLNYGYTF	TGCAGTGCTAGTGAAACAGGGGGATTAAACTATGGCTACACCTTC